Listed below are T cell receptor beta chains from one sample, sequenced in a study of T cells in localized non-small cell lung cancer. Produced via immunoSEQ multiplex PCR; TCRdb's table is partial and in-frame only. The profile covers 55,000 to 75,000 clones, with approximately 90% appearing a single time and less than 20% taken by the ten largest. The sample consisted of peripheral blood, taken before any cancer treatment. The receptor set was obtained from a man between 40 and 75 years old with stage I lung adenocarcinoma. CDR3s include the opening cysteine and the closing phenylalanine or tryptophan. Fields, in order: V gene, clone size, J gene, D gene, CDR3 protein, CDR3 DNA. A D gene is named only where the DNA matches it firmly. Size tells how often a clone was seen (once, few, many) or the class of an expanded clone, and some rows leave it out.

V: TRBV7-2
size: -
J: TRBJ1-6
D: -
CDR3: CASSLVARLSSYNSPLHF
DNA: TGTGCCAGCAGCTTAGTGGCCCGTCTAAGCTCCTATAATTCACCCCTCCACTTT

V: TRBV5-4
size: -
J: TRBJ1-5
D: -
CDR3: CASSSGDGTPQHF
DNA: TGTGCCAGCAGCTCCGGCGACGGCACGCCCCAGCATTTT

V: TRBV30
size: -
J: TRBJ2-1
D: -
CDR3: CAWSDRFGDEQFF
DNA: TGTGCCTGGAGTGACCGTTTCGGAGATGAGCAGTTCTTC

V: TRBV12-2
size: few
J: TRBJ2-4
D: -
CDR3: CASRPRLAGAKNIQYF
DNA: TGTGCAAGTCGCCCCCGACTAGCGGGAGCCAAAAACATTCAGTACTTC

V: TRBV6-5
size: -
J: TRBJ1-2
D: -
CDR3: CASSSDPSFNYGYTF
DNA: TGTGCCAGCAGTTCAGATCCCTCTTTTAACTATGGCTACACCTTC

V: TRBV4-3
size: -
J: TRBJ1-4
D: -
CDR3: CASSQEQGSNEKLFF
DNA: TGCGCCAGCAGCCAGGAACAGGGATCTAATGAAAAACTGTTTTTT

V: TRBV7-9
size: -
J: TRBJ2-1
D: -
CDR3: CASATRTVYGNEQFF
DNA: TGTGCCAGCGCCACTAGGACGGTGTATGGCAATGAGCAGTTCTTC

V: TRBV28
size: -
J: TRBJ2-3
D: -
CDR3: CASSFYQGNTDTQYF
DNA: TGTGCCAGCAGTTTTTATCAGGGTAACACAGATACGCAGTATTTT

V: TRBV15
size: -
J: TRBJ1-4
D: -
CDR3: CATSTGPPGEKLFF
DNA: TGTGCCACCAGCACGGGCCCTCCGGGCGAAAAACTGTTTTTT

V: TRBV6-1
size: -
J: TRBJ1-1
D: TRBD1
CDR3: CASSLGEGANTEAFF
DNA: TGTGCCAGCAGTCTAGGGGAGGGGGCGAACACTGAAGCTTTCTTT

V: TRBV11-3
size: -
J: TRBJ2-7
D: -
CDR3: CASSSRESYEQYF
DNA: TGTGCCAGCAGCTCACGAGAGTCCTACGAGCAGTACTTC

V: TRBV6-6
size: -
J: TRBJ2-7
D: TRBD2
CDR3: CASSWGSTSGRPEQYF
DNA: TGTGCCAGCAGTTGGGGCTCGACTAGCGGGAGACCCGAGCAGTACTTC

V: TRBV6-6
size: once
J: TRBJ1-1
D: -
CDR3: CASRGGQNTEAFF
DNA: TGTGCCAGCCGGGGCGGACAGAACACTGAAGCTTTCTTT

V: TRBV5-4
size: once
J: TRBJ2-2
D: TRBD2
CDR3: CASSPTSGTRSGELFF
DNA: TGTGCCAGCAGCCCGACTAGCGGGACACGGTCCGGGGAGCTGTTTTTT

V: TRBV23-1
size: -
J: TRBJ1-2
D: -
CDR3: CASSQRHYRAFKDLWDYGYTF
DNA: TGCGCCAGCAGTCAAAGACACTACCGGGCCTTTAAGGATCTATGGGACTATGGCTACACCTTC

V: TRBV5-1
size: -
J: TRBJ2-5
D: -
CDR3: CASSLNRGGGETQYF
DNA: TGCGCCAGCAGCTTGAATAGAGGGGGAGGGGAGACCCAGTACTTC

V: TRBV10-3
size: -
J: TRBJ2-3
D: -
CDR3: CAISESRVTDTQYF
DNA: TGTGCCATCAGTGAGTCGCGGGTTACAGATACGCAGTATTTT

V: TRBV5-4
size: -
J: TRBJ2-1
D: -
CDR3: CASQVSYNEQFF
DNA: TGTGCTTCCCAGGTTTCCTACAATGAGCAGTTCTTC

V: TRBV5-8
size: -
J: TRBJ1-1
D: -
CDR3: CASSYLPGYTEAFF
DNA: TGTGCCAGCAGCTATCTACCAGGGTACACTGAAGCTTTCTTT

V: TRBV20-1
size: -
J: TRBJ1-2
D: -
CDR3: CSARGLGGFTF
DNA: TGCAGTGCTAGAGGTCTAGGAGGATTCACCTTC

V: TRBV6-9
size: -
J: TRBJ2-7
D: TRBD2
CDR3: CASSRKGLRQGRLAGLYEQYF
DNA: TGTGCCAGCAGTCGCAAGGGGCTCAGACAGGGAAGACTAGCGGGGCTCTACGAGCAGTACTTC

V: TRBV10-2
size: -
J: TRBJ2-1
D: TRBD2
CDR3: CASKLAGGVGEQFF
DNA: TGCGCCAGCAAACTAGCGGGAGGTGTGGGTGAGCAGTTCTTC

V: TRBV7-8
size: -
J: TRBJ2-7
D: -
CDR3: CASSFAGTQQYF
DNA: TGTGCCAGCAGCTTCGCTGGGACGCAGCAGTACTTC

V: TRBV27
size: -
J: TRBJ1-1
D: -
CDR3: CASRAGGTEAFF
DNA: TGTGCCAGCAGAGCCGGGGGCACTGAAGCTTTCTTT

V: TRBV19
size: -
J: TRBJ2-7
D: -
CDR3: CASSIEPSSYEQYF
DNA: TGTGCCAGTAGTATAGAGCCGAGCTCCTACGAGCAGTACTTC

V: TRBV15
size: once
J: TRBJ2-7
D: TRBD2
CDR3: CATSGGDGPYEQYF
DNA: TGTGCCACCAGCGGGGGGGACGGACCCTACGAGCAGTACTTC

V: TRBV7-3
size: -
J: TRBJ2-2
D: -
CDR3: CASSYRLTGELFF
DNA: TGTGCCAGCAGCTATAGACTCACCGGGGAGCTGTTTTTT

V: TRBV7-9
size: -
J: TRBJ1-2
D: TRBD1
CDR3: CASSDTGDGYTF
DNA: TGTGCCAGCAGCGACACAGGGGATGGCTACACCTTC

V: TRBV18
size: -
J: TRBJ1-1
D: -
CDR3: CASSLGGQGTAEAFF
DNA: TGTGCCAGCTCACTCGGGGGGCAGGGAACGGCTGAAGCTTTCTTT

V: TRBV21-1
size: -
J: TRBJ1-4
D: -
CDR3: CASSKRARPSTNEKLFF
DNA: TGTGCCAGCAGCAAGAGGGCTCGGCCCTCGACTAATGAAAAACTGTTTTTT

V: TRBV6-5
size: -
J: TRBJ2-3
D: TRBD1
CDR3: CASSHGTGADTQYF
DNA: TGTGCCAGCAGTCACGGGACAGGGGCCGATACGCAGTATTTT

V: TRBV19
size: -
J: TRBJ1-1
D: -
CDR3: CASSILGRTEAFF
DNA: TGTGCCAGTAGTATTCTGGGGCGCACTGAAGCTTTCTTT

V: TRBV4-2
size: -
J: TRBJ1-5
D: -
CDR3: CASSQEYGYSNQPQHF
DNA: TGTGCCAGCAGCCAAGAGTACGGTTATAGCAATCAGCCCCAGCATTTT

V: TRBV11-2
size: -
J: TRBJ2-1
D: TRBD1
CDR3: CASSSRQAGTGTYNEQFF
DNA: TGTGCCAGCAGCTCTCGTCAGGCCGGGACAGGTACCTACAATGAGCAGTTCTTC

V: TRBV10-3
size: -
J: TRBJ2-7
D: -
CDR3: CAINGQSSYEQYF
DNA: TGTGCCATAAACGGACAGAGCTCCTACGAGCAGTACTTC

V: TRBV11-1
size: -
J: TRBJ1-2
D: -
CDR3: CASSFGTGYGYTF
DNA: TGTGCCAGCAGCTTTGGGACCGGCTATGGCTACACCTTC

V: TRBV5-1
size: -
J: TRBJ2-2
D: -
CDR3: CASSPYGSGELFF
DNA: TGCGCCAGCAGCCCATATGGTTCCGGGGAGCTGTTTTTT

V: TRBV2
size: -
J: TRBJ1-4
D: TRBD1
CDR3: CASSEHRGEKLFF
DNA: TGTGCCAGCAGTGAACACAGGGGGGAAAAACTGTTTTTT

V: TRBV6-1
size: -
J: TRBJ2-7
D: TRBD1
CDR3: CASSERGTGAFF
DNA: TGTGCCAGCAGTGAAAGGGGGACAGGGGCCTTCTTC

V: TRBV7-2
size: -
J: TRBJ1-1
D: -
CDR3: CASSFNWDGTEAFF
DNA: TGTGCCAGCAGCTTCAATTGGGACGGCACTGAAGCTTTCTTT

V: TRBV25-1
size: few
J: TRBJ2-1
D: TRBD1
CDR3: CASSDAQGKRSYNEQFF
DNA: TGTGCCAGCAGTGACGCACAGGGGAAGCGGTCCTACAATGAGCAGTTCTTC

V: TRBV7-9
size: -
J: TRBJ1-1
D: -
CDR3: CASSLPVNTEAFF
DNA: TGTGCCAGCAGCTTACCTGTAAACACTGAAGCTTTCTTT

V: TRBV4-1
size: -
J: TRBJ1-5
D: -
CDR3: CASSQDLDQPQHF
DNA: TGCGCCAGCAGCCAAGATTTGGATCAGCCCCAGCATTTT

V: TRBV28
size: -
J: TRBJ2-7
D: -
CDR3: CASSLFRDSYEQYF
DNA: TGTGCCAGCAGTTTATTTCGGGACTCCTACGAGCAGTACTTC

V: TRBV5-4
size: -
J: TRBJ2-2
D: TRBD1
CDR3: CASSLGGNTGELFF
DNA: TGTGCCAGCAGCTTAGGGGGCAACACCGGGGAGCTGTTTTTT

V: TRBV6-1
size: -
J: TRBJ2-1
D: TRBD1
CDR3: CASTRQGHEQFF
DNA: TGTGCCAGCACGCGACAGGGTCATGAGCAGTTCTTC

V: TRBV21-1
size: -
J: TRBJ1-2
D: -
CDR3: CASSKGTNYGYTF
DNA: TGTGCCAGCAGCAAAGGGACAAACTATGGCTACACCTTC

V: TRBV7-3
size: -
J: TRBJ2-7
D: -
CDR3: CASSLIRDGEQYF
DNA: TGTGCCAGCAGCTTAATTAGGGACGGCGAGCAGTACTTC

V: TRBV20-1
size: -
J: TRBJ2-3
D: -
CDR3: CSAEYTDTQYF
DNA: TGCAGTGCCGAGTACACAGATACGCAGTATTTT

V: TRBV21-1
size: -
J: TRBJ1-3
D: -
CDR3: CASSRDRGSGNTIYF
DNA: TGTGCCAGCAGCCGGGACAGGGGCTCTGGAAACACCATATATTTT

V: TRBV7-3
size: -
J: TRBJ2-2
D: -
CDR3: CASSLTWFGELFF
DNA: TGTGCCAGCAGCTTAACGTGGTTCGGGGAGCTGTTTTTT

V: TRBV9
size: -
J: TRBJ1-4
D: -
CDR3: CASSVFPQGEDEKLFF
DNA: TGTGCCAGCAGCGTGTTCCCCCAGGGTGAGGATGAAAAACTGTTTTTT

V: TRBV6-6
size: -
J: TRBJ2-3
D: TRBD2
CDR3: CASMSGRIDTQYF
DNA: TGTGCCAGCATGAGCGGGAGGATAGATACGCAGTATTTT